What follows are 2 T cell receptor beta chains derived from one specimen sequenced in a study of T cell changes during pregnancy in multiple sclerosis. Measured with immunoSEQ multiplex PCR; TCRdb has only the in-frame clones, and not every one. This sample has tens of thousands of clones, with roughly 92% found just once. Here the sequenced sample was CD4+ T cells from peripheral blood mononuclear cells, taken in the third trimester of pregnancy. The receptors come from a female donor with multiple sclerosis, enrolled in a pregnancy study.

In DNA form, the CDR3 reads TGTGCCAGTAGTATTAGTAAGGGGGTCGGTATCACTGAAGCTTTCTTT. Its translation: CASSISKGVGITEAFF. J is TRBJ1-1 and V is TRBV19, with a tentative D call TRBD1 (6 bases). V gave up 3 bases and J gave up 4 bases, with 18 bases separating them. CDR3 length: 16 residues. Looked up from germline, CDR1 is LNHDA and CDR2 is SQIVND (reference sequence). The complete variable domain, with remaining parts taken from reference TRBV19 and TRBJ1-1, reads DGGITQSPKYLFRKEGQNVTLSCEQNLNHDAMYWYRQDPGQGLRLIYYSQIVNDFQKGDIAEGYSVSREKKESFPLTVTSAQKNPTAFYLCASSISKGVGITEAFFGQGTRLTVV.

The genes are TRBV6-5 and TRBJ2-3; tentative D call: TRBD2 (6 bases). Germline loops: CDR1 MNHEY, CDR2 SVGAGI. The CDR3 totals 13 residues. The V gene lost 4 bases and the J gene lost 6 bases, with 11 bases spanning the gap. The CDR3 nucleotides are TGTGCCAGCAGTTCCCGCCGGGGGGATACGCAGTATTTT. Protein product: CASSSRRGDTQYF.